This TCR beta chain was identified in a study of cytomegalovirus exposure and HLA in healthy donors. Regarding the study as a whole: Later, TCR association rates were found to vary by HLA locus, highest for DRB1 and lowest for HLA-C. Researchers reportedly found TCR beta sequences accurately predicted most subjects' HLA-A and HLA-B alleles. Cytomegalovirus association was listed for about 160 TCR beta chains. In vitro assays verified that three CMV-associated chains recognized CMV antigens specifically.

The PCR ran on 60 Vbeta and 13 Jbeta primers. Using immunoSEQ multiplex PCR, the repertoire was profiled, and TCRdb retains in-frame clones only, with some absent. Of tens of thousands of clones listed, approximately 71% are singletons. The V end lost 5 bases, the J end lost 8 bases, and 19 bases lay between the germline ends. Germline V lookup: CDR1 SEHNR, CDR2 FQNEAQ (reference sequence). The CDR3 totals 16 residues. For this clone: Its antigen is as yet unknown.

This receptor was obtained from a man between 35 and 55 years old in good health and CMV-seronegative. The chain employs TRBV7-9 and TRBJ1-6; D perhaps matches TRBD1 (5 bases). The material sequenced was PBMCs. Here the CDR3 reads CASSPLGGFRHSPLHF. The CDR3 region has the DNA TGTGCCAGCAGCCCTCTCGGGGGATTCAGGCATTCACCCCTCCACTTT.